The sequence of this T cell receptor (beta chain) was determined in a study of shared clonotypes between healthy human individuals. Whole-study results and caveats: Depth was large, yet rarefaction showed that sorted-subset sequencing was incomplete.

The V gene lost 1 base and the J gene lost 5 bases, with 9 bases spanning the gap. The CDR3 length is 14 residues. Germline-derived CDR1 and CDR2 are KGHSH and LQKENI. The data were produced by immunoSEQ multiplex PCR, yet TCRdb's version contains in-frame clones alone and is incomplete. The top ten hold approximately 1.2% of the sample, which has over 2 million clones, 85% to 95% seen once. This clone was seen only a few times. As yet, its antigen is unknown. Terminally differentiated effector memory CD45RA+ cells were excluded by CCR7 positive selection of CD45RO-negative cells. The V and J genes are TRBV18 and TRBJ2-4; D is perhaps TRBD2 (5 bases). Sequenced sample: naive CD8+ T cells sorted from blood. This TCR was sampled from a man between 18 and 35 years old in good health. The CDR3 sequence: CASSPLMEENIQYF. Written as DNA, the CDR3 is TGTGCCAGCTCACCACTGATGGAGGAAAACATTCAGTACTTC.